The rows below give T cell receptor beta chains drawn from one sample of a study of T cells in localized non-small cell lung cancer. Some clones are missing from TCRdb's copy, which holds only in-frame ones; the method was immunoSEQ multiplex PCR. The data show about 48,000 clones, with roughly 80% seen just once and roughly a sixth held by the top ten. This sample comprised peripheral blood, obtained before any cancer treatment. These receptors came from a man aged 40-75 years with stage I squamous cell lung carcinoma. The CDR3 runs from the conserved cysteine through the conserved F or W. The order of the fields is J gene, V gene, CDR3 protein.

TRBJ2-1 TRBV5-4 CASSLFDVLRAPTAEQFF
TRBJ2-6 TRBV7-2 CASSSGQGAGANVLTF
TRBJ2-7 TRBV5-4 CASSRGGTDTAYEQYF
TRBJ2-3 TRBV4-1 CASSQTSGGAADTQYF
TRBJ2-5 TRBV27 CASSFRRGGGQETQYF
TRBJ1-1 TRBV7-8 CASSPGIGTTEAFF
TRBJ1-2 TRBV7-9 CASSYGTGNGYTF
TRBJ1-3 TRBV4-1 CASSHGGGTGLTADGNTIYF
TRBJ1-1 TRBV6-5 CASSELRNTEAFF
TRBJ1-2 TRBV9 CASSVGDQGMVSGYTF
TRBJ2-7 TRBV13 CASSFGTWGVSYEQYF
TRBJ1-4 TRBV15 CATSRGGRGEKLFF
TRBJ2-2 TRBV6-5 CASSYSLHSNTGELFF
TRBJ2-2 TRBV7-2 CASSLAYNTGELFF
TRBJ2-1 TRBV6-5 CASSYSRGVTYNEQFF
TRBJ2-7 TRBV4-3 CASSPHYDTGPYEQYF
TRBJ1-2 TRBV6-1 CASSDPSRYGYTF
TRBJ2-2 TRBV6-5 CASTQETTGELFF
TRBJ1-5 TRBV21-1 CASSNRRQDPNQPQHF
TRBJ2-7 TRBV4-1 CASSQALAGGPYEQYF
TRBJ2-1 TRBV6-6 CASSPVAGGNEQFF
TRBJ2-5 TRBV7-9 CASSSFVETQYF
TRBJ2-7 TRBV5-8 CASSLAADYEQYF
TRBJ1-2 TRBV28 CASRGGRYGYTF
TRBJ2-7 TRBV30 CAWSVSENEQYF
TRBJ2-1 TRBV7-9 CASSFWTAPDEQFF
TRBJ2-3 TRBV5-6 CASSFGSTDTQYF
TRBJ2-3 TRBV6-5 CASSSGTANTQYF
TRBJ1-1 TRBV27 CASSPLPQGRTEAFF
TRBJ1-2 TRBV11-3 CASSLGGYGYTF
TRBJ1-2 TRBV6-6 CASSVPGQGGGGYTF
TRBJ1-4 TRBV13 CASSLGGTGANEKLFF
TRBJ2-5 TRBV11-2 CASSPQTGMQTQYF
TRBJ1-2 TRBV7-8 CASSLATGANYGYTF
TRBJ1-1 TRBV27 CASKRNGGTNTEAFF
TRBJ1-5 TRBV6-1 CASRDSVNQPQHF
TRBJ1-6 TRBV5-1 CASSLRGQGNSPLHF
TRBJ2-1 TRBV5-1 CASSLLRDKQQFF
TRBJ1-4 TRBV18 CASSPRWKPVKTVF
TRBJ2-7 TRBV7-9 CASSPSAGTRAEQYF
TRBJ1-1 TRBV18 CASSPARTGRVGGPGDTEAFF
TRBJ2-2 TRBV9 CASSRRENTGELFF
TRBJ1-1 TRBV25-1 CASSPLQTPNTEAFF
TRBJ1-2 TRBV15 CATSSQQGLGYTF
TRBJ1-5 TRBV11-3 CASRYRANQPQHF
TRBJ2-7 TRBV7-2 CASSLDPGATYEQYF
TRBJ2-3 TRBV4-1 CASSKIGLAGDTQYF
TRBJ1-3 TRBV18 CASSRQGQSGAGNTIYF
TRBJ2-1 TRBV4-1 CASSQSSGGWVEQFF
TRBJ1-5 TRBV4-3 CASSQGTSGQPQHF